This TCR beta chain was sequenced in a study of a mutant IDH1 vaccine in newly diagnosed glioma. Study summary: Most had both radiotherapy and temozolomide beforehand; others had only one. General study findings and limits: Pseudoprogression showed no apparent link to changes in top peripheral T cell clonotypes.

The CDR3 contains 12 residues. Germline V gene sequence: CDR1 MNHEY, CDR2 SVGAGI. Between the trimmed V and J ends, which lost 6 bases and 2 bases, there was a span of 8 bases. TCRdb's table, derived via immunoSEQ multiplex PCR, lists solely in-frame clones and lacks some. The data contain about 66,000 clones, approximately 84% of them singletons. As regards this clone: Its antigen is currently unknown.

As to time point: week 11, during vaccination. All doses held 300 ug of mutant IDH1 20-mer peptide, with topical imiquimod. The source is a man younger than 45 with glioma. The sample in question was PBMCs, obtained from a glioma patient whose treatment included an IDH1 peptide vaccine. The V call is TRBV6-5, the J call TRBJ2-7; D gene ambiguous. CDR3 loop: CASSLTAYEQYF. The CDR3 DNA reads as TGTGCCAGCAGCTTAACAGCCTACGAGCAGTACTTC.